Listed here is a single T cell receptor beta chain. These data come from a study of identical twins. TCRdb redid the calling of the 5' RACE reads with MiXCR, one entry per CDR3 protein. Among nearly 900,000 distinct CDR3 sequences listed, around 12% were seen once. The CDR3 is 14 amino acids. CDR1 MNHEY and CDR2 SMNVEV come from the germline V gene (reference sequence). The V and J ends lost 5 bases and 6 bases, in that order; junction bases with no gene match: 5. These data were likewise used in another study, on yellow fever vaccine responses in identical twins.

This chain connects TRBV27 to TRBJ1-5; TRBD1 agrees at 9 bases. Sample: PBMCs. This receptor was obtained from a woman between 18 and 29 years old in good health. CDR3 coding DNA: TGTGCCAGCAGTCCACAGGGGGCGGGTCAGCCCCAGCATTTT. The encoded protein is CASSPQGAGQPQHF.